This T cell receptor beta chain comes out of a study of post-analysis software for immune sequencing data. This clonotype appeared many times. The antigen is not known. Whole-study results and caveats: Patients showed TRBV5-6, TRBV5-1 and TRBV20-1 among a few TRBV segments more frequent than in controls. For normalized Chao1 diversity, multiple sclerosis patients scored significantly lower than controls did.

cDNA libraries of TCR beta carried unique molecular identifiers. Around 500,000 cDNA molecules were obtained from 1 to 10 million T cells. TCRdb itself ran the PCR reads through MiXCR, one entry per CDR3 protein. The data contain 700,000 to 900,000 distinct CDR3 sequences, just over 45% of them singletons. The V gene lost 1 base and the J gene lost 4 bases, with 4 bases spanning the gap. CDR1 and CDR2 (germline): LGHDT, YNNKEL (reference sequence). The CDR3 covers 12 residues. Sequences were obtained from blood. The V call is TRBV3-1, the J call TRBJ2-5, with no clear D. The source is a girl aged 5-17 years with multiple sclerosis. CDR3 coding DNA: TGTGCCAGCAGCCAAGCGGGAGAGACCCAGTACTTC. The encoded protein is CASSQAGETQYF.